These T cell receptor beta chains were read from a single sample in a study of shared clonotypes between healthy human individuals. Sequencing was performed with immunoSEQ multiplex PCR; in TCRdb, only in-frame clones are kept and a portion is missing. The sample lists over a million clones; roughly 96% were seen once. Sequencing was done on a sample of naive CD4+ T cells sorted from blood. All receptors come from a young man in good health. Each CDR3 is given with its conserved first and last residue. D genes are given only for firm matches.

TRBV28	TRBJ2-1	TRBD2	CASLSGGGNNEQFF	TGTGCCAGCCTCTCGGGAGGCGGAAACAATGAGCAGTTCTTC
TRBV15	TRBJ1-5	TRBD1	CATSRGMDRERGQPQHF	TGTGCCACCAGCAGAGGTATGGACAGGGAGCGGGGTCAGCCCCAGCATTTT
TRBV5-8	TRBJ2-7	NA	CASSLDKRGSYEQYF	TGTGCCAGCAGCTTGGATAAGAGGGGCTCCTACGAGCAGTACTTC
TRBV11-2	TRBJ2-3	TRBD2	CASSTGTSGRGTQYF	TGTGCCAGCAGCACCGGGACTAGCGGGAGAGGTACGCAGTATTTT
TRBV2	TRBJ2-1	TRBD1	CASNPWTGADDEQFF	TGTGCCAGCAATCCTTGGACAGGGGCCGACGATGAGCAGTTCTTC
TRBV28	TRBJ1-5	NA	CASSYRNSNQPQHF	TGTGCCAGCAGTTACAGGAATAGCAATCAGCCCCAGCATTTT
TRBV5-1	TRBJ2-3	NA	CASSLLGLTDTQYF	TGCGCCAGCAGCTTGCTGGGACTCACAGATACGCAGTATTTT
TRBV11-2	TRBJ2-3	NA	CASSLVSRPFLTTDTQYF	TGTGCCAGCAGCTTAGTCTCGCGGCCCTTCCTAACCACAGATACGCAGTATTTT
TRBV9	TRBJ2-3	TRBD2	CASSVLAGVGDTQYF	TGTGCCAGCAGCGTCCTAGCGGGAGTGGGAGATACGCAGTATTTT
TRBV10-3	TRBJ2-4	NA	CAISEGAAVAKNIQYF	TGTGCCATCAGTGAGGGAGCGGCCGTAGCCAAAAACATTCAGTACTTC
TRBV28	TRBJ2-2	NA	CASSSSGELFF	TGTGCCAGCAGTTCCAGCGGGGAGCTGTTTTTT